This T cell receptor (beta chain) appears in the sequencing data of a study of blood T cell repertoires in COVID-19. On the study more broadly: COVID-19 samples from acute and convalescent phases originated in the United States, Italy and Spain. Nucleic acid was either cDNA or gDNA, and it came from T cells, B-cell-depleted T cells, or PBMCs.

Trimming took 2 bases from V and 7 from J; bases not matched to a gene: 3. The CDR3 loop spans 14 amino acids. Germline CDR1 reads WSHSY; CDR2 reads SAAADI. This clone occurred once. In the original analysis: Using reference gene primer amplification, nucleated cell counts were estimated. Generated by immunoSEQ multiplex PCR, the TCRdb table keeps only in-frame clones and is missing some. V, J and clone size are taken as reported in that table, and D and trimming were inferred from the DNA itself. The sample consists of approximately 280,000 clones, approximately 91% of them appearing once. The chain couples TRBV10-2 to TRBJ2-1, with 9 bases aligning to TRBD2. Sample: peripheral blood. The clonotype comes from a man between 18 and 35 years old with active or convalescent COVID-19. The DNA for the CDR3 is TGCGCCAGCAGTGAGAAGGGACTAGCAAATGAGCAGTTCTTC. Translation: CASSEKGLANEQFF.